This T cell receptor (beta chain) was sequenced during a study of blood T cell repertoires in COVID-19. The method was immunoSEQ multiplex PCR; TCRdb's version includes in-frame clones alone and lacks a portion of them. The sample includes under 250,000 clones, approximately 80% of them seen just once. The ends lost 1 base at V and 0 bases at J; junction bases unmatched: 8. This CDR3 region has 18 residues. Germline CDR1 and CDR2: MDHEN and SYDVKM. The TCR comes from a woman aged 45-60 years with acute COVID-19. The sequenced sample was PBMCs or T cells enriched from blood (not recorded which). The chain joins TRBV28 to TRBJ1-3; 8 nucleotides agree with TRBD1. CDR3 amino acids: CASSLYQTGARSGNTIYF. For the CDR3, the DNA is TGTGCCAGCAGTTTATACCAGACAGGGGCCCGCTCTGGAAACACCATATATTTT.